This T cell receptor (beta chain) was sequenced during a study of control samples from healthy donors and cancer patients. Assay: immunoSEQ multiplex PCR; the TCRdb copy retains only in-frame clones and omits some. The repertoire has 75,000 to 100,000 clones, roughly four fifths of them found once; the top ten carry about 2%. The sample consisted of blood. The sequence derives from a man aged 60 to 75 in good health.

The DNA for the CDR3 is TGTGCCAGCAAGGATTGGGGTTCCTACAATGAGCAGTTCTTC. Amino acids: CASKDWGSYNEQFF. The chain combines TRBV6-5 with TRBJ2-1; D is undetermined. The CDR3 is 14 residues long. Germline CDR1 MNHEY, CDR2 SVGAGI. V dropped 7 bases and J dropped 1 base, with 11 bases sitting between them.